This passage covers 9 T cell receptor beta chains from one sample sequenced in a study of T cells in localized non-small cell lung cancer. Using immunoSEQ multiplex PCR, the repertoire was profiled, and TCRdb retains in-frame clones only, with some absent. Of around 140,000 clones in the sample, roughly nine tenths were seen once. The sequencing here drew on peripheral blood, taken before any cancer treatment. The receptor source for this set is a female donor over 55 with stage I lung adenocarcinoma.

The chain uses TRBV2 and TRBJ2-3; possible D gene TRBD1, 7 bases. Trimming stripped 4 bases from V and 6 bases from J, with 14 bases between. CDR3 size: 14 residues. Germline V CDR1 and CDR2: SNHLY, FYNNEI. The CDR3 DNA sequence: TGTGCCAGCAGTGTACAGGGGAGGTTGGATACGCAGTATTTT. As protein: CASSVQGRLDTQYF.

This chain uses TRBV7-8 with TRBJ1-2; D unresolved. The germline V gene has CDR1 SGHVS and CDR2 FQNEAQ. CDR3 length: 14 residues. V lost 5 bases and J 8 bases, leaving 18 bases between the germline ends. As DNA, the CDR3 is TGTGCCAGCAGCCCCTACACGGACGTCCGGGGCTACACCTTC. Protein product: CASSPYTDVRGYTF.

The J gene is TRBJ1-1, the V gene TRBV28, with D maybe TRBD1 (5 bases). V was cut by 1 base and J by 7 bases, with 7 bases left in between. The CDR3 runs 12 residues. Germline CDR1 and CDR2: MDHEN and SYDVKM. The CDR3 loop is CASSLFRGEAFF. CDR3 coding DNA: TGTGCCAGCAGTTTATTTAGGGGTGAAGCTTTCTTT.

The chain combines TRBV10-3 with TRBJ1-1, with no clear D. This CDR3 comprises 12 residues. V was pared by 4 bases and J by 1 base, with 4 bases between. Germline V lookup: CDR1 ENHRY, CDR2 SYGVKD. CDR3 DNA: TGTGCCATCAGTGTCGAGAACACTGAAGCTTTCTTT. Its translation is CAISVENTEAFF.

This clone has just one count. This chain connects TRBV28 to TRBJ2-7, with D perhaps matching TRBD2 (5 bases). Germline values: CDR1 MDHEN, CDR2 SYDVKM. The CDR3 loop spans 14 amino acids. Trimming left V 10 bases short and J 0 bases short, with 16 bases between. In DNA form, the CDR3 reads TGTGCCATCATGGAGACCGGACTCTCCTACGAGCAGTACTTC. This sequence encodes CAIMETGLSYEQYF.

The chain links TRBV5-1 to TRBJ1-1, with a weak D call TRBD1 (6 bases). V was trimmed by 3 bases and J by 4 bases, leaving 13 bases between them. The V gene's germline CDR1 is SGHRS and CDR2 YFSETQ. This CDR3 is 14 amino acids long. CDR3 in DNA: TGCGCCAGCAGCTCACAGGGTTTAGGCACTGAAGCTTTCTTT. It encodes CASSSQGLGTEAFF. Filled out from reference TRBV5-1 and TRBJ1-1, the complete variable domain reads KAGVTQTPRYLIKTRGQQVTLSCSPISGHRSVSWYQQTPGQGLQFLFEYFSETQRNKGNFPGRFSGRQFSNSRSEMNVSTLELGDSALYLCASSSQGLGTEAFFGQGTRLTVV.

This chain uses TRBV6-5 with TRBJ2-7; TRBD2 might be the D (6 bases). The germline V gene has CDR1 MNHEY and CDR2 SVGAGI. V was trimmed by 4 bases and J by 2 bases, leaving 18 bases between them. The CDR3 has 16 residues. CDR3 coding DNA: TGTGCCAGCAGTTCCTGGAGGGGTCCGTCAACCTACGAGCAGTACTTC. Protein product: CASSSWRGPSTYEQYF.

The CDR3 loop reads CASSRDRSATQYF. CDR3 DNA: TGTGCCAGCAGCCGGGACAGGTCGGCTACGCAGTATTTT. The chain combines TRBV7-2 with TRBJ2-3; 8 nucleotides line up with TRBD1. V lost 5 bases to trimming and J lost 8 bases; unmatched junction nucleotides: 6. Per the germline V gene, CDR1 is SGHTA and CDR2 is FQGNSA. The CDR3 length is 13 residues.

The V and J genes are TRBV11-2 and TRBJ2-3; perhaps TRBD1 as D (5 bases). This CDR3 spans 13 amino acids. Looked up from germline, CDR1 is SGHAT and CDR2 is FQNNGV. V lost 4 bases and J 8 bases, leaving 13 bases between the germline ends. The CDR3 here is CASSSGRLVTQYF. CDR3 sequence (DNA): TGTGCCAGCAGCTCAGGGCGCCTTGTTACGCAGTATTTT.